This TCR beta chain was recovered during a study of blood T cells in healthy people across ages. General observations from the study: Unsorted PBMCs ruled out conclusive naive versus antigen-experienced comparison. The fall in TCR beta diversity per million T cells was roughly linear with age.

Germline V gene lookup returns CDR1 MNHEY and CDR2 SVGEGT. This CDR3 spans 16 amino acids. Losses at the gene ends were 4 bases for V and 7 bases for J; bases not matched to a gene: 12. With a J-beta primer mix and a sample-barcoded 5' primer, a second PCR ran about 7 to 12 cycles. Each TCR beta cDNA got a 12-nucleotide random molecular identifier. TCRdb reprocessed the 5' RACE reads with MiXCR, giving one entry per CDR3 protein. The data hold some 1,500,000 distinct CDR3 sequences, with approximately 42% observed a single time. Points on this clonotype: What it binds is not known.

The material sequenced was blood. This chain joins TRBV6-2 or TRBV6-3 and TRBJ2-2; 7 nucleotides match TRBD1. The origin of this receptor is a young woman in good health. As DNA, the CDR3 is TGTGCCAGCAGTTTCCGACAGGGAATTCATTTCGGGGAGCTGTTTTTT. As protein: CASSFRQGIHFGELFF.